A single sample gave rise to the 24 T cell receptor beta chains below, sequenced in a study of cytomegalovirus exposure and HLA in healthy donors. 13 Jbeta primers and 60 Vbeta primers were used for the PCR. The protocol was immunoSEQ multiplex PCR, while the TCRdb copy is restricted to in-frame clones and leaves out a portion. Altogether around 130,000 clones are present, about four fifths being singletons, with the ten largest covering around 5%. The material sequenced was PBMCs. The source of these receptors is a young man in good health and CMV-seronegative.

V and J are TRBV28 and TRBJ2-7; 8 bases match TRBD1. Trimming at V came to 1 base and at J to 0 bases, leaving 14 bases not matched to a gene. The germline V gene encodes CDR1 MDHEN and CDR2 SYDVKM. The CDR3 extends over 19 amino acids. The CDR3 DNA reads as TGTGCCAGCAGTTTATCGTTGCGTGGGTTCACAGGGGGCTCCTACGAGCAGTACTTC. Translated, it gives CASSLSLRGFTGGSYEQYF.

The chain has TRBV7-2 and TRBJ1-5; D perhaps matches TRBD1 (5 bases). CDR3 size: 15 residues. V was cut by 4 bases and J by 0 bases, with 10 bases left in between. Germline V gene sequence: CDR1 SGHTA, CDR2 FQGNSA. The DNA of the CDR3 is TGTGCCAGCAGCTATCCGGGGGGTAGCAATCAGCCCCAGCATTTT. This gives the protein CASSYPGGSNQPQHF.

The chain joins TRBV4-1 to TRBJ1-1, with no clear D. CDR3 length: 15 residues. V dropped 2 bases and J dropped 2 bases, with 12 bases sitting between them. Per the germline V gene, CDR1 is MGHRA and CDR2 is YSYEKL. The CDR3 DNA reads as TGCGCCAGCAGCCAACCACGGCGGGGAAACACTGAAGCTTTCTTT. It translates to CASSQPRRGNTEAFF.

This clone was found once. V gene TRBV28 combines with J gene TRBJ1-5, with 10 bases matching TRBD1. The trim removed 6 bases at V and 7 bases at J, leaving 3 bases unmatched. Germline V gene data show CDR1 as MDHEN and CDR2 as SYDVKM. CDR3 length: 13 residues. As DNA, the CDR3 is TGTGCCAGCAGGGACAGGGGGGACCAGCCCCAGCATTTT. Translating gives CASRDRGDQPQHF.

This clone was counted only a few times. V and J are TRBV5-8 and TRBJ2-7; the match to TRBD1 covers 7 bases. Per germline, CDR1 SGHTS and CDR2 YDEGEE. The CDR3 covers 12 residues. Trimming removed 4 bases from V and 5 bases from J; junction bases left unmatched: 3. The CDR3 loop is CASSHGTDEQYF. The CDR3 bases are TGTGCCAGCAGCCATGGGACAGACGAGCAGTACTTC. The full variable domain, in which reference TRBV5-8 and TRBJ2-7 provide the parts outside the CDR3, is EAGVTQSPTHLIKTRGQQATLRCSPISGHTSVYWYQQALGLGLQFLLWYDEGEERNRGNFPPRFSGRQFPNYSSELNVNALELEDSALYLCASSHGTDEQYFGPGTRLTVT.

This clone appeared a few times. The rearrangement links TRBV5-1 to TRBJ1-5, with 8 bases aligning to TRBD1. This CDR3 is 14 amino acids long. J gave up 7 bases and V 4 bases, and 7 bases lay outside the gene matches. CDR1 SGHRS and CDR2 YFSETQ come from the germline V gene. CDR3 residues: CASSIGTGGQPQHF. CDR3 coding DNA: TGCGCCAGCAGCATCGGGACAGGCGGACAGCCCCAGCATTTT.

This sequence joins TRBV5-8 and TRBJ1-5; D is perhaps TRBD1 (6 bases). The V end lost 0 bases, the J end lost 2 bases, and 12 bases lay between the germline ends. This CDR3 is built from 16 residues. CDR1 SGHTS and CDR2 YDEGEE come from the germline V gene. CDR3 region: CASSLGQVVGNQPQHF. The CDR3 nucleotides read TGTGCCAGCAGCTTGGGACAGGTTGTGGGCAATCAGCCCCAGCATTTT.

The CDR3: CASSYSVGYEQYF. The CDR3, as DNA: TGTGCCAGCAGTTACTCTGTCGGGTACGAGCAGTACTTC. The V gene is TRBV6-5, the J gene TRBJ2-7; D is unresolved. Trimming cost V 0 bases and J 4 bases, with 7 bases left between them. Germline V lookup: CDR1 MNHEY, CDR2 SVGAGI. The CDR3 is made up of 13 amino acids.

The chain joins TRBV6-5 to TRBJ1-2; TRBD1 matches 7 bases. The germline V gene encodes CDR1 MNHEY and CDR2 SVGAGI. The CDR3 has 14 residues. V trimming: 6 bases; J trimming: 0 bases; junction bases outside the gene matches: 4. The CDR3, as DNA: TGTGCCAGCAGCCGACAGGGTGCTAACTATGGCTACACCTTC. Amino acids: CASSRQGANYGYTF.

The chain combines TRBV6-1 with TRBJ2-5, with D hard to call. This CDR3 has 15 amino acids. Germline assignment: CDR1 MNHNS and CDR2 SASEGT. V shed 3 bases and J shed 5 bases, with 16 bases lying between them. For the CDR3, the DNA is TGTGCCAGCAGTGACATGAGCTATTTCGCTGAGACCCAGTACTTC. The encoded protein is CASSDMSYFAETQYF.

The chain links TRBV4-1 to TRBJ1-1; D gene unclear. Germline CDR1 and CDR2: MGHRA and YSYEKL. The V and J ends lost 5 bases and 3 bases respectively, with 13 bases between them. This CDR3 is built from 14 residues. CDR3 bases: TGCGCCAGCAGCTGGCAGTCCGGGGACACTGAAGCTTTCTTT. The encoded protein is CASSWQSGDTEAFF.

J is TRBJ1-6 and V is TRBV10-3; 7 nucleotides match TRBD1. Germline loops: CDR1 ENHRY, CDR2 SYGVKD. V lost 6 bases, J lost 10 bases, and 9 bases stayed unmatched. The CDR3 has 14 amino acids. As DNA, the CDR3 is TGTGCCATCAGCGTTACAGGGGCCGGATCACCCCTCCACTTT. It specifies CAISVTGAGSPLHF.

Concerning this clone itself: The junction departs from germline at one end; a sequencing error may be responsible. This rearrangement joins TRBV2 to TRBJ2-1; 9 nucleotides agree with TRBD2. The germline gives CDR1 SNHLY, CDR2 FYNNEI. The CDR3 has 11 amino acids. This CDR3 is CASSLWREGLF. The CDR3 coding sequence is TGTGCCAGCAGCCTGTGGCGGGAGGGCCTCTTC.

The chain couples TRBV4-2 to TRBJ2-3; D is unclear. The CDR3 totals 15 residues. Germline V gene lookup returns CDR1 LGHNA and CDR2 YNFKEQ. Trimming cost V 1 base and J 2 bases, with 10 bases left between them. The CDR3 reads CASSQGSADTDTQYF. CDR3 DNA: TGTGCCAGCAGCCAAGGGTCTGCGGACACAGATACGCAGTATTTT.

This chain connects TRBV15 to TRBJ2-5, with TRBD1 matching 8 bases. CDR1 is LNHNV, CDR2 YYDKDF, per germline (reference sequence). The CDR3 runs 15 residues. V gave up 1 base and J gave up 2 bases; unmatched junction bases: 3. DNA of the CDR3: TGTGCCACCAGCAGAGGGACAGGGATTCAAGAGACCCAGTACTTC. Amino acid sequence: CATSRGTGIQETQYF.

The table lists this clone with a few counts. The chain combines TRBV6-1 with TRBJ2-3, with 7 bases matching TRBD2. The CDR3 covers 15 residues. Germline CDR1 and CDR2: MNHNS and SASEGT. J was trimmed by 9 bases and V by 3 bases; bases with no gene match: 12. CDR3 nucleotides: TGTGCCAGCAGTGATACTAGCGTTGCAGTGGGCACGCAGTATTTT. Translation gives CASSDTSVAVGTQYF.

This clone was counted between two and nine times. CDR3 residues: CASSLSGGSLEKLFF. CDR3 DNA: TGTGCCAGCAGCTTATCGGGGGGGTCCCTGGAAAAACTGTTTTTT. J is TRBJ1-4 and V is TRBV7-9; D may be TRBD1 (5 bases). The V gene's germline CDR1 is SEHNR and CDR2 FQNEAQ (reference sequence). CDR3 length: 15 amino acids. V dropped 2 bases and J dropped 8 bases, with 15 bases sitting between them.

The chain links TRBV10-3 to TRBJ2-3; D is possibly TRBD2 (7 bases). CDR3 size: 14 residues. V lost 4 bases to trimming and J lost 2 bases, with 10 bases between them. Germline assignment: CDR1 ENHRY and CDR2 SYGVKD. The CDR3, as DNA: TGTGCCATCAGTGTGGGGGGGGCCACAGATACGCAGTATTTT. Protein: CAISVGGATDTQYF.

This clone was detected only a few times. The CDR3 DNA sequence: TGTGCCACCAGCGGACAGGGGGCAACTGAAGCTTTCTTT. Translation: CATSGQGATEAFF. This chain joins TRBV15 and TRBJ1-1, with TRBD1 matching over 11 bases. The ends lost 5 bases at V and 5 bases at J; junction bases unmatched: 1. CDR1 and CDR2 (germline): LNHNV, YYDKDF (reference sequence). This CDR3 spans 13 amino acids.

The chain uses TRBV28 and TRBJ1-3, with D unclear. The CDR3 runs 12 residues. Between the trimmed V and J ends, which lost 2 bases and 8 bases, there was a span of 7 bases. The germline CDR1 and CDR2 sequences are MDHEN and SYDVKM. The CDR3 protein is CASSLDTHTIYF. CDR3 coding DNA: TGTGCCAGCAGTTTAGACACGCACACCATATATTTT.

The rearrangement links TRBV6-5 to TRBJ2-1; a weak D match, TRBD2 (6 bases). Per germline, CDR1 MNHEY and CDR2 SVGAGI. This CDR3 spans 13 amino acids. The ends were cut back, 2 bases at V and 6 bases at J, with 8 bases in the middle. In nucleotides, the CDR3 is TGTGCCAGCAGTTACGGGGGGTCCAATGAGCAGTTCTTC. It codes for CASSYGGSNEQFF.

The rearrangement uses TRBV30 and TRBJ2-5; D remains ambiguous. Deletions cut 1 base from V and 2 bases from J, with 11 bases between. The germline V gene has CDR1 GTSNPN and CDR2 SVGIG (reference sequence). The CDR3 covers 14 residues. CDR3 region: CAWSATVYQETQYF. The CDR3 coding sequence is TGTGCCTGGAGTGCTACGGTGTATCAAGAGACCCAGTACTTC.

V and J are TRBV5-1 and TRBJ2-1; D is possibly TRBD2 (6 bases). The CDR3 consists of 15 residues. Germline CDR1 reads SGHRS; CDR2 reads YFSETQ. The V end lost 0 bases, the J end lost 4 bases, and 11 bases lay between the germline ends. This chain's CDR3 is CASSLASAVYNEQFF. For the CDR3, the DNA is TGCGCCAGCAGCTTGGCTAGCGCAGTATACAATGAGCAGTTCTTC.

The rearrangement links TRBV30 to TRBJ1-3, with D uncertain. The ends were cut back, 0 bases at V and 0 bases at J, with 3 bases in the middle. The CDR3 length is 13 residues. CDR1 and CDR2 from the germline V gene are GTSNPN and SVGIG (reference sequence). The DNA for the CDR3 is TGTGCCTGGAGTGTTAGCTCTGGAAACACCATATATTTT. This translates into CAWSVSSGNTIYF. The full variable domain, rest sourced from reference TRBV30 and TRBJ1-3, is SQTIHQWPATLVQPVGSPLSLECTVEGTSNPNLYWYRQAAGRGLQLLFYSVGIGQISSEVPQNLSASRPQDRQFILSSKKLLLSDSGFYLCAWSVSSGNTIYFGEGSWLTVV.